These 2 T cell receptor beta chains originate from one sample sequenced in a study of blood T cell repertoires in COVID-19. The assay was immunoSEQ multiplex PCR, and TCRdb's table has in-frame clones only and misses some. Among 40,000 to 55,000 clones listed, 84% were seen once. What was sequenced was peripheral blood. The receptors originated from a human donor in a cohort sampled during active COVID-19.

The rearrangement joins TRBV7-9 to TRBJ2-3; 7 nucleotides match TRBD1. J gave up 4 bases and V 0 bases, and 4 bases lay outside the gene matches. This CDR3 has 15 residues. CDR1 and CDR2 from the germline V gene are SEHNR and FQNEAQ (reference sequence). The DNA of the CDR3 is TGTGCCAGCAGCTTAGCGTCACAGGGGCCAGATACGCAGTATTTT. Protein sequence: CASSLASQGPDTQYF. The full variable domain, rest sourced from reference TRBV7-9 and TRBJ2-3, is DTGVSQNPRHKITKRGQNVTFRCDPISEHNRLYWYRQTLGQGPEFLTYFQNEAQLEKSRLLSDRFSAERPKGSFSTLEIQRTEQGDSAMYLCASSLASQGPDTQYFGPGTRLTVL.

This chain connects TRBV7-9 to TRBJ2-2; D possibly corresponds to TRBD2 (6 bases). Deletions cut 7 bases from V and 5 bases from J, with 20 bases between. The CDR3 covers 16 residues. The V gene's germline CDR1 is SEHNR and CDR2 FQNEAQ (reference sequence). DNA of the CDR3: TGTGCCAGCATCCAATCGGGGGTAGGAGGGACCGGGGAGCTGTTTTTT. This sequence encodes CASIQSGVGGTGELFF. Using reference TRBV7-9 and TRBJ2-2 for the parts outside the CDR3, the full variable domain is DTGVSQNPRHKITKRGQNVTFRCDPISEHNRLYWYRQTLGQGPEFLTYFQNEAQLEKSRLLSDRFSAERPKGSFSTLEIQRTEQGDSAMYLCASIQSGVGGTGELFFGEGSRLTVL.